One and the same sample provided the 8 T cell receptor beta chains below, sequenced in a study of Graves' ophthalmopathy and Graves' hyperthyroidism. CDR3 regions of TCR beta were amplified from RNA transcripts. After a first-round RT-PCR with HTBI primers, a second-round multiplex PCR was run. TCRdb itself ran the multiplex PCR reads through MiXCR, one entry per CDR3 protein. The data hold around 1.1 million distinct CDR3 sequences, with 36% observed a single time. Specimen: peripheral blood or thyroid tissue (not recorded which). The receptor source for this set is an adult man with Graves' hyperthyroidism.

This clonotype has a handful of counts. The V gene is TRBV7-9, the J gene TRBJ1-1; D remains ambiguous. The V end lost 6 bases, the J end lost 0 bases, and 11 bases lay between the germline ends. This CDR3 spans 14 amino acids. Looked up from germline, CDR1 is SEHNR and CDR2 is FQNEAQ (reference sequence). The CDR3 sequence: CASRLDPLNTEAFF. Here the CDR3 DNA reads TGTGCCAGCAGGTTGGACCCTCTGAACACTGAAGCTTTCTTT.

J is TRBJ1-5 and V is TRBV29-1; D is unclear. The ends were cut back, 4 bases at V and 11 bases at J, with 18 bases in the middle. This CDR3 region has 13 residues. The germline V gene encodes CDR1 SQVTM and CDR2 ANQGSEA. Here the CDR3 DNA reads TGCAGCGTTGGGTTAGCGATTGGAGAGACCCAGCATTTT. Residues: CSVGLAIGETQHF.

This chain joins TRBV30 and TRBJ1-5; unclear D gene. Trimming cost V 0 bases and J 7 bases, with 13 bases left between them. The CDR3 extends over 14 amino acids. The germline V gene has CDR1 GTSNPN and CDR2 SVGIG (reference sequence). The CDR3 spells CAWSVVGLGQPQHF. DNA of the CDR3: TGTGCCTGGAGTGTGGTGGGTTTAGGCCAGCCCCAGCATTTT.

The chain joins TRBV7-6 to TRBJ2-2; 13 bases line up with TRBD2. Germline trimming cut 2 bases from V and 1 base from J; bases unmatched to any gene: 4. There are 18 residues in the CDR3. CDR1 is SGHVS, CDR2 FNYEAQ, per germline. The CDR3: CASSLSGLAGENTGELFF. The CDR3 nucleotides are TGTGCCAGCAGCTTATCCGGACTAGCGGGAGAGAACACCGGGGAGCTGTTTTTT.

A word on this clonotype: A much larger clonotype is one base distant, so this may be a read error. The chain couples TRBV2 to TRBJ1-2; no reliable D call. Germline CDR1 and CDR2: SNHLY and FYNNEI. The CDR3 runs 11 residues. Trimming took off 0 bases at V and 8 bases at J, with 4 bases between the two ends. The CDR3 loop reads CASSEASGYTF. CDR3 DNA sequence: TGTGCCAGCAGTGAAGCCTCAGGCTACACCTTC.

This sequence joins TRBV29-1 and TRBJ1-2; TRBD1 agrees at 11 bases. The ends lost 7 bases at V and 6 bases at J; junction bases unmatched: 1. Germline V gene lookup returns CDR1 SQVTM and CDR2 ANQGSEA. The CDR3 loop spans 11 amino acids. The CDR3 bases are TGCAGCGCGGACAGGGGGCATGGCTACACCTTC. It specifies CSADRGHGYTF.

The sample holds many counts of this clonotype. V and J are TRBV20-1 and TRBJ2-7; 13 positions match TRBD2. The CDR3 runs to 16 residues. Losses at the gene ends were 4 bases for V and 3 bases for J; bases not matched to a gene: 9. Per the germline V gene, CDR1 is DFQATT and CDR2 is SNEGSKA (reference sequence). The CDR3 loop reads CSAINPWTSGSYEQYF. CDR3 nucleotides: TGCAGTGCTATTAACCCCTGGACTAGCGGGAGCTACGAGCAGTACTTC.

V and J are TRBV15 and TRBJ1-4, with D tentatively TRBD1 (5 bases). Germline CDR1 LNHNV, CDR2 YYDKDF (reference sequence). V lost 1 base and J 4 bases, leaving 16 bases between the germline ends. The CDR3 length is 17 residues. CDR3 nucleotide sequence: TGTGCCACCAGCAGAGTTGGGGTGGGGACGTATAATGAAAAACTGTTTTTT. Translation gives CATSRVGVGTYNEKLFF.